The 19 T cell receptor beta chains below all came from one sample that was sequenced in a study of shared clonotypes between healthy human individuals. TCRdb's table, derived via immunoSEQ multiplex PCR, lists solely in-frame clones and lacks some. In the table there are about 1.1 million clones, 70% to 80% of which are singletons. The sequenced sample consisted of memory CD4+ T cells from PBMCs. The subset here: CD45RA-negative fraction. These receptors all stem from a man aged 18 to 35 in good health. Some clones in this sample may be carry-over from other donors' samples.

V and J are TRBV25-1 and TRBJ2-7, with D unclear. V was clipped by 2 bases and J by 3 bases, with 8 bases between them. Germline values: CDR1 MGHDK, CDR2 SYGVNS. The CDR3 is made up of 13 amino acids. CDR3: CASSEKHNYEQYF. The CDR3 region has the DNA TGTGCCAGCAGTGAAAAACACAACTACGAGCAGTACTTC.

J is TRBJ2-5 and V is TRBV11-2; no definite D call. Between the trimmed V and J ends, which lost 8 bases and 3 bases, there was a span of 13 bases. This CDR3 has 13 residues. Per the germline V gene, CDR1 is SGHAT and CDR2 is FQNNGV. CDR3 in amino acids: CASSQTLKETQYF. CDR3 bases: TGTGCCAGCTCCCAGACCCTTAAAGAGACCCAGTACTTC. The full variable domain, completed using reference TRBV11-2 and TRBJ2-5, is EAGVAQSPRYKIIEKRQSVAFWCNPISGHATLYWYQQILGQGPKLLIQFQNNGVVDDSQLPKDRFSAERLKGVDSTLKIQPAKLEDSAVYLCASSQTLKETQYFGPGTRLLVL.

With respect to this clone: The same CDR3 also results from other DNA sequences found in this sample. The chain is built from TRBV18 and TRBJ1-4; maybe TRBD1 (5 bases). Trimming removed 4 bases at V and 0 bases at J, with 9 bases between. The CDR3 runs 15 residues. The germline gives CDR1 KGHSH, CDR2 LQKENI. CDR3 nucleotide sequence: TGTGCCAGCTCACGGGGGACCGCAACTAATGAAAAACTGTTTTTT. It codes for CASSRGTATNEKLFF.

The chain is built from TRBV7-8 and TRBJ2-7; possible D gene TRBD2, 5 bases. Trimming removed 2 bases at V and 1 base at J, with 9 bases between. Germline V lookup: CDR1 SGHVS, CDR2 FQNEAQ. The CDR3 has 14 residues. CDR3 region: CASSLLTSSYEQYF. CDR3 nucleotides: TGTGCCAGCAGCTTATTAACTAGTTCCTACGAGCAGTACTTC.

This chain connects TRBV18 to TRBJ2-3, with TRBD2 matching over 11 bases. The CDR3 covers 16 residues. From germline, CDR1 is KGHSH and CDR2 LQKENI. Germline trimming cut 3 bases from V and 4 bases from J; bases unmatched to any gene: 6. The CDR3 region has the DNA TGTGCCAGCTCACCCACTAGCGGGAGAGTCGCAGATACGCAGTATTTT. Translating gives CASSPTSGRVADTQYF.

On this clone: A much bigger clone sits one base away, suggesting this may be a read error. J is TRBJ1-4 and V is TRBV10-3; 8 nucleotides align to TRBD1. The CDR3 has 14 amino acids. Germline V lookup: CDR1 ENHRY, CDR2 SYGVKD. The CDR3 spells CVSWPGQVNEKLFF. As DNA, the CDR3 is TGTGTCAGCTGGCCGGGACAGGTGAATGAAAAACTGTTTTTT.

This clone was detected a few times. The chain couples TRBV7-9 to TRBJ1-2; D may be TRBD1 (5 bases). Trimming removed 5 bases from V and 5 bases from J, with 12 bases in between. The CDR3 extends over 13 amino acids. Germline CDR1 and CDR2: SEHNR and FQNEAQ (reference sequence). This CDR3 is CASSLTGPYGYTF. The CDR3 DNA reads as TGTGCCAGCAGCCTAACGGGGCCATATGGCTACACCTTC.

CDR3: CASSRGLTGELFF. Written as DNA, the CDR3 is TGTGCCAGCAGCCGGGGCCTCACCGGGGAGCTGTTTTTT. The chain has TRBV5-6 and TRBJ2-2; perhaps D is TRBD1 or TRBD2 (5 bases each). CDR3 length equals 13 residues. Germline CDR1 and CDR2: SGHDT and YYEEEE. Trimming removed 4 bases from V and 4 bases from J, with 8 bases in between.

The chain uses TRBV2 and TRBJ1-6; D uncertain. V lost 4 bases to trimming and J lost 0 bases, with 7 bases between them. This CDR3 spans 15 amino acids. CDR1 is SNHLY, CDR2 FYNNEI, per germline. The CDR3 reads CASSASGSYNSPLHF. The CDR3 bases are TGTGCCAGCAGTGCCAGTGGCTCCTATAATTCACCCCTCCACTTT.

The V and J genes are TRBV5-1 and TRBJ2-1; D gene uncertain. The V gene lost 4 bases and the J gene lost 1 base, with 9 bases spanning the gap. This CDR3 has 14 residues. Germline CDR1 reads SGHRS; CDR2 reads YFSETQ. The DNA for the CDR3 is TGCGCCAGCAGCCTGAGCCCTTCCTACAATGAGCAGTTCTTC. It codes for CASSLSPSYNEQFF.

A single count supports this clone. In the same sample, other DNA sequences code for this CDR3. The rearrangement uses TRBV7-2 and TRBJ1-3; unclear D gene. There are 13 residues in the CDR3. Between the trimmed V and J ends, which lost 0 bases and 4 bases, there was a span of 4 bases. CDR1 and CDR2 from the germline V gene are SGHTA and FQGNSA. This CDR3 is CASSLASGNTIYF. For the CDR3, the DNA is TGTGCCAGCAGCTTAGCGTCCGGAAACACCATATATTTT.

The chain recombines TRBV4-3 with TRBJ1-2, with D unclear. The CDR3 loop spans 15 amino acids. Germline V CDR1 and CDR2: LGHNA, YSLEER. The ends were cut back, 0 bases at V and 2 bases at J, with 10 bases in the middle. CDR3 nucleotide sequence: TGCGCCAGCAGCCAAGACCAGGTCGTCAACTATGGCTACACCTTC. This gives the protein CASSQDQVVNYGYTF.

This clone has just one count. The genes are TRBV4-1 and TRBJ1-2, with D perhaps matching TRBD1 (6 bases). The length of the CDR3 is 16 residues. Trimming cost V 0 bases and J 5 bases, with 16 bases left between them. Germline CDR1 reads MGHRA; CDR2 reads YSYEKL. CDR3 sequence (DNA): TGCGCCAGCAGCCAAGATTTCGGGACATCGAGTTATGGCTACACCTTC. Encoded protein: CASSQDFGTSSYGYTF.

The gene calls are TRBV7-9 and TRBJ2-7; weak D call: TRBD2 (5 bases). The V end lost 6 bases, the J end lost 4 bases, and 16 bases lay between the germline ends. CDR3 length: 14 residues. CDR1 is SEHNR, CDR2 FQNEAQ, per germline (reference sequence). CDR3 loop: CASSSPRRKYEQYF. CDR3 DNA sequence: TGTGCCAGCAGTTCACCCAGGAGGAAGTACGAGCAGTACTTC.

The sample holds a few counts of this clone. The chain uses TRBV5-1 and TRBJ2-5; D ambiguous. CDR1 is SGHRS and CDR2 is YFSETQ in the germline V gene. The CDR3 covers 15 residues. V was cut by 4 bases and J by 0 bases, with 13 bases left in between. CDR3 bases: TGCGCCAGCAGCCCGCTAGACACGGACCAAGAGACCCAGTACTTC. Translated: CASSPLDTDQETQYF.

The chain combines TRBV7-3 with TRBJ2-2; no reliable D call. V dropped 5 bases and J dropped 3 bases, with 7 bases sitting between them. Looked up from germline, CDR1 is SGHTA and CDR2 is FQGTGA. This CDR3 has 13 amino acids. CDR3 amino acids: CASSPTYTGELFF. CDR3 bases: TGTGCCAGCAGCCCTACATACACCGGGGAGCTGTTTTTT.

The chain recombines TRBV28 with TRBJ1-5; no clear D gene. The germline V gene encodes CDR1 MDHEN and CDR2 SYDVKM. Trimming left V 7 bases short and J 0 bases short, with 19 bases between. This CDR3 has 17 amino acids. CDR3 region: CASTDPTRQYSNQPQHF. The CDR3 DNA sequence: TGTGCCAGCACCGACCCCACCCGGCAGTATAGCAATCAGCCCCAGCATTTT.

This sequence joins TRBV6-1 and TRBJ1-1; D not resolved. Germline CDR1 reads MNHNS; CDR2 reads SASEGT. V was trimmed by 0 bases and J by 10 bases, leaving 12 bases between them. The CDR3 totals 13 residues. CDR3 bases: TGTGCCAGCAGTGAAGCATGGGAGGGTCGAGCTTTCTTT. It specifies CASSEAWEGRAFF.

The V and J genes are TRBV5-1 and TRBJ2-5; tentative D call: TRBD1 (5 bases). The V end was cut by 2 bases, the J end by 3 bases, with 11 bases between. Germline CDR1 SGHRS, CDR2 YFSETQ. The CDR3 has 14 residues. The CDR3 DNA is TGCGCCAGCAGCTTCTTCAAAGGGGAAGAGACCCAGTACTTC. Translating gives CASSFFKGEETQYF.